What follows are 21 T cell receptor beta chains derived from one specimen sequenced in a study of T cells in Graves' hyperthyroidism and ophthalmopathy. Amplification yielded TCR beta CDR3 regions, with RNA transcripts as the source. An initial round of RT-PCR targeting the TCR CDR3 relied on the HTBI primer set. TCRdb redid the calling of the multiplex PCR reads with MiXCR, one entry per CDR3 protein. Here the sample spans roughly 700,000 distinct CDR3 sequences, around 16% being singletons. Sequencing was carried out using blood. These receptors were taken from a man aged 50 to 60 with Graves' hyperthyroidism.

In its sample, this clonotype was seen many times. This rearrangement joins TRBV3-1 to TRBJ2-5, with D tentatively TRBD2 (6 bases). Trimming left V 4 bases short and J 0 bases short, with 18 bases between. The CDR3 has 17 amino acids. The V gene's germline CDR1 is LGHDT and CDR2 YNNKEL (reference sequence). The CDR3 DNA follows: TGTGCCAGCAGCCCCGGGACTGACCAGATGTACCAAGAGACCCAGTACTTC. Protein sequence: CASSPGTDQMYQETQYF.

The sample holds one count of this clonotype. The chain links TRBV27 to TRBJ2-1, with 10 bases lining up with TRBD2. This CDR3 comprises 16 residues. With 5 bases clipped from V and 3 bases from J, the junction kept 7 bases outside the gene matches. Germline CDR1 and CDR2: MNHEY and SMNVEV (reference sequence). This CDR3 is CASSPRLAGHYNEQFF. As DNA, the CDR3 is TGTGCCAGCAGTCCCCGACTAGCGGGTCACTACAATGAGCAGTTCTTC.

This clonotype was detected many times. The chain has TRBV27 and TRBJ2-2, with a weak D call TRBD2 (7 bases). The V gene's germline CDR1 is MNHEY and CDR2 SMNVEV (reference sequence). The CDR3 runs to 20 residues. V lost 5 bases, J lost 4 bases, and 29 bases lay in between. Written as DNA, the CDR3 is TGTGCCAGCAGTATAACCCCGTTTCCGGGGGGCCAAAGAGGCACCGGGGAGCTGTTTTTT. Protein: CASSITPFPGGQRGTGELFF.

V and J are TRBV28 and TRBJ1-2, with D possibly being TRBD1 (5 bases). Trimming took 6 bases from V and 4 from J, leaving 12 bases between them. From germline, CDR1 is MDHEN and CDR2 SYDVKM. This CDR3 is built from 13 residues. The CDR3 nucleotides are TGTGCCAGCAGGGGGGGGACTACCTATGGCTACACCTTC. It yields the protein CASRGGTTYGYTF.

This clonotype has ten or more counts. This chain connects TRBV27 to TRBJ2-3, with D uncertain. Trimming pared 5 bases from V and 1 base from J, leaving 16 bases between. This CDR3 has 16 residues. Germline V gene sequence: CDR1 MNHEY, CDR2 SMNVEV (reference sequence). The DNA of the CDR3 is TGTGCCAGCAGTGAAATAGCAGTGGTTGGCACAGATACGCAGTATTTT. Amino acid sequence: CASSEIAVVGTDTQYF.

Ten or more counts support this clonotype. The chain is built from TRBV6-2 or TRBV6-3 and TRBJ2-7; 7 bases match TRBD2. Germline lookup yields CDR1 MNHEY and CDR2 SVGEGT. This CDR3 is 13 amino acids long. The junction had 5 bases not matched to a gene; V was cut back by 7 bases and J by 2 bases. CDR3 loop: CASTSSGTYEQYF. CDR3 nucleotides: TGTGCCAGCACCTCTAGCGGAACCTACGAGCAGTACTTC.

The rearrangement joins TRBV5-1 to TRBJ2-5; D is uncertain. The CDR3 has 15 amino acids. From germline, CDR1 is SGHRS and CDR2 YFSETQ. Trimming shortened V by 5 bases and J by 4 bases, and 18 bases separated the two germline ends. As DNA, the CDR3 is TGCGCCAGCAGAAAGTCCCCCGAAGGGCGAGAGACCCAGTACTTC. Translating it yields CASRKSPEGRETQYF.

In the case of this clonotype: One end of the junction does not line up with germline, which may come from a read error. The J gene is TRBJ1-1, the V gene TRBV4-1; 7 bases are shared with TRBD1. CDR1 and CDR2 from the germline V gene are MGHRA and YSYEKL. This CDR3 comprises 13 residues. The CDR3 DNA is TGCGCCAGCAGCCAAAATATAGGACAGGACAGGATCTTT. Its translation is CASSQNIGQDRIF.

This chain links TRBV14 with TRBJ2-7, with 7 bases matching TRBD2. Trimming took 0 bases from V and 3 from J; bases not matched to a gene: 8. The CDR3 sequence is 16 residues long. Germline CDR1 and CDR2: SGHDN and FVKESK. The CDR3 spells CASSQDSGGVIYEQYF. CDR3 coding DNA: TGTGCCAGCAGCCAAGATTCTGGGGGGGTCATCTACGAGCAGTACTTC.

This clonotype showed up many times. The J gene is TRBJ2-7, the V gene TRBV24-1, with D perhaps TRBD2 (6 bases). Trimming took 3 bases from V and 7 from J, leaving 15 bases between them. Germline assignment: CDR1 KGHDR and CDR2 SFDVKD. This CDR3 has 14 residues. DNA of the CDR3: TGTGCCACCAGTGATCCGCAGGAGGGCCTTGAGCAGTACTTC. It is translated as CATSDPQEGLEQYF.

This CDR3 is CAWSVSPRGSIQYF. The CDR3 DNA is TGTGCCTGGAGTGTATCCCCTCGAGGATCCATTCAGTACTTC. The rearrangement joins TRBV30 to TRBJ2-4; no definite D call. Per germline, CDR1 GTSNPN and CDR2 SVGIG (reference sequence). V was trimmed by 0 bases and J by 9 bases, leaving 15 bases between them. The CDR3 extends over 14 amino acids.

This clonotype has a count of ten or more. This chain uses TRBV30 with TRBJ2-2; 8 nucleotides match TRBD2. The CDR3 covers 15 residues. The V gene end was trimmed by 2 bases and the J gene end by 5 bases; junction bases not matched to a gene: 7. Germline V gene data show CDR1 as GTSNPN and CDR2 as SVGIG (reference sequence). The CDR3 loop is CAWSKSTSATGELFF. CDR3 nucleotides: TGTGCCTGGAGTAAATCGACTAGCGCAACCGGGGAGCTGTTTTTT.

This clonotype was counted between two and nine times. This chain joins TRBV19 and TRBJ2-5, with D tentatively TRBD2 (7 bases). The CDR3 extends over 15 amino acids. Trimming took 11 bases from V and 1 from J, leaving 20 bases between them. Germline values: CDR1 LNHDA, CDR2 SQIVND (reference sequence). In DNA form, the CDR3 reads TGTGCCCAAAAGGCGGGGGCGAGCGGCCAAGAGACCCAGTACTTC. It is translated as CAQKAGASGQETQYF.

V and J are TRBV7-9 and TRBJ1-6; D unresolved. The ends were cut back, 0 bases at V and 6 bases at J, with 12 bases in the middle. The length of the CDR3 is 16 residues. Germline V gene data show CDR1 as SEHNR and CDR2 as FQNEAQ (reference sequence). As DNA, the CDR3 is TGTGCCAGCAGCTTAGCCGTTGGAAGTCCTAATTCACCCCTCCACTTT. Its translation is CASSLAVGSPNSPLHF.

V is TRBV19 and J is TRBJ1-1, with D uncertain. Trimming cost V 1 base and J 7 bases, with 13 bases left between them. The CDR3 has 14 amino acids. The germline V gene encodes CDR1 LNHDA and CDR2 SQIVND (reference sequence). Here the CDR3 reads CASSIGMGKSEAFF. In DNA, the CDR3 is TGTGCCAGTAGTATAGGTATGGGCAAGAGTGAAGCTTTCTTT.

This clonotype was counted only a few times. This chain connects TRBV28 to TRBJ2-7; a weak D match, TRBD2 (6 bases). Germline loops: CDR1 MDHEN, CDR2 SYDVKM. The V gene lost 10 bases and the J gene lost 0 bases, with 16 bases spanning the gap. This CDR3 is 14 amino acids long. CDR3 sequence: CATRSGSSSYEQYF. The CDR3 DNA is TGTGCCACCCGTAGCGGATCGAGCTCCTACGAGCAGTACTTC. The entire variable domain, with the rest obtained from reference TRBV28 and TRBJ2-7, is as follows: DVKVTQSSRYLVKRTGEKVFLECVQDMDHENMFWYRQDPGLGLRLIYFSYDVKMKEKGDIPEGYSVSREKKERFSLILESASTNQTSMYLCATRSGSSSYEQYFGPGTRLTVT.

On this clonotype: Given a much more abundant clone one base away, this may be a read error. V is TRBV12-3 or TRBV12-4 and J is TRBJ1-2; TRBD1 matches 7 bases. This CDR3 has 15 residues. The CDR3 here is CTSSPRGQAAWGYTF. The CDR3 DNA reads TGTACCAGCAGTCCCCGAGGACAGGCCGCCTGGGGCTACACCTTC.

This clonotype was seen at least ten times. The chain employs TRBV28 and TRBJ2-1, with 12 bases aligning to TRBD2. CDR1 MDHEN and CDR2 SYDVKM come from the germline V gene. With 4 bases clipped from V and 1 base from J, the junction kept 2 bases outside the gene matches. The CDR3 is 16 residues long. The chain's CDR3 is CASSWLAGGSYNEQFF. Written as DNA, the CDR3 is TGTGCCAGCAGTTGGCTAGCGGGAGGGTCCTACAATGAGCAGTTCTTC. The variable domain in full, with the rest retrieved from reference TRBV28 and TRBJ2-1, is DVKVTQSSRYLVKRTGEKVFLECVQDMDHENMFWYRQDPGLGLRLIYFSYDVKMKEKGDIPEGYSVSREKKERFSLILESASTNQTSMYLCASSWLAGGSYNEQFFGPGTRLTVL.

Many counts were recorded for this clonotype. CDR3 sequence (DNA): TGTGCCAGCAGCTTTGGGGCTGCGGATAATTCACCCCTCCACTTT. This sequence encodes CASSFGAADNSPLHF. V usage is TRBV11-2 and J usage is TRBJ1-6; D may be TRBD1 (5 bases). Per the germline V gene, CDR1 is SGHAT and CDR2 is FQNNGV. This CDR3 is 15 amino acids long. V was pared by 3 bases and J by 5 bases, with 11 bases between.

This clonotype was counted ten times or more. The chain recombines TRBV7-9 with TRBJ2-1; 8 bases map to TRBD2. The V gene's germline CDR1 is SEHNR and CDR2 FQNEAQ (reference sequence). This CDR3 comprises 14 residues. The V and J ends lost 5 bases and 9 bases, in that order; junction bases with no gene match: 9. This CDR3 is CASSPQAGEGEQFF. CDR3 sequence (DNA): TGTGCCAGCAGCCCGCAAGCGGGAGAGGGTGAGCAGTTCTTC.

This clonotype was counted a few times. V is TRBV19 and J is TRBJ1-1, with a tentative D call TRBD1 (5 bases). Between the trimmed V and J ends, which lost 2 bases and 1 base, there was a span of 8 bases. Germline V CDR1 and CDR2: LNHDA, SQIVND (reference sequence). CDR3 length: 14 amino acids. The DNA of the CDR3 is TGTGCCAGTAGTATATGGGGGGGGAACACTGAAGCTTTCTTT. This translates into CASSIWGGNTEAFF.